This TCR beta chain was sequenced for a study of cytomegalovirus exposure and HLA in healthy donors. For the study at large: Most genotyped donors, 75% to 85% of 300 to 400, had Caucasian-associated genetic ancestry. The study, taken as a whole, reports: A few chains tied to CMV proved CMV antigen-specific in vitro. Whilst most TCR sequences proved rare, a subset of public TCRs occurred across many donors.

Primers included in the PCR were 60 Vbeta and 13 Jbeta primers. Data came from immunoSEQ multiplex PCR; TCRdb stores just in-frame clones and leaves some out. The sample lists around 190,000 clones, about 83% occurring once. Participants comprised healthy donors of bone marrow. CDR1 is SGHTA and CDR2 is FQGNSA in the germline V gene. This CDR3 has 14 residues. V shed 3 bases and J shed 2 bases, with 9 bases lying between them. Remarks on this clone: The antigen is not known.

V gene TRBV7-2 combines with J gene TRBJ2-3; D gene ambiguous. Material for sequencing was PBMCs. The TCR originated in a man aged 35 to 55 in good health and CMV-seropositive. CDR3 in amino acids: CASSFRPITDTQYF. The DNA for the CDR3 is TGTGCCAGCAGCTTCAGGCCAATCACAGATACGCAGTATTTT.